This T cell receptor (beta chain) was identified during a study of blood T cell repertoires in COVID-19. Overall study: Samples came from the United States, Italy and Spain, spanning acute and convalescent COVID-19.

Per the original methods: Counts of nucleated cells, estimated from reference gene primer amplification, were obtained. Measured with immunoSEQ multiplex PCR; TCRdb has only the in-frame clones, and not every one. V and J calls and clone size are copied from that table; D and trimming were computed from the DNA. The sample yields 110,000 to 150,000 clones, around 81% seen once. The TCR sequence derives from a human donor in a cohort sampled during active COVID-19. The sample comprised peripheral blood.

CDR3 sequence reads: CASSEAPIAGTQTDTQYF. The CDR3 nucleotides read TGTGCCAGCAGTGAAGCCCCCATAGCGGGAACCCAAACAGATACGCAGTATTTT. The J gene is TRBJ2-3, the V gene TRBV6-4, with 8 nucleotides matching TRBD2. Looked up from germline, CDR1 is MRHNA and CDR2 is SNTAGT. This CDR3 is built from 18 residues. V lost 3 bases, J lost 3 bases, and 14 bases stayed unmatched.